This paragraph reports one TCR beta chain. Its antigen is as yet unknown. The CDR3 is 14 residues long. V gave up 4 bases and J gave up 3 bases; unmatched junction bases: 3. CDR1 is MNHEY and CDR2 is SMNVEV in the germline V gene (reference sequence). The sample belongs to a study of cytomegalovirus exposure and HLA in healthy donors. PCR primers comprised 60 Vbeta and 13 Jbeta primers. TCRdb keeps only in-frame clones here, not all; method: immunoSEQ multiplex PCR. The table counts 35,000 to 45,000 clones; approximately 5.9% lies in the top ten. Whole-study results and caveats: Fewer N-insertions (relative to the 666-donor mean) were reportedly seen in an Asian-associated ancestry cluster in a later analysis. Sequence variants that were highly shared formed a cluster that was likely a sequencing artifact. Data from an earlier analysis indicated that most TCR beta V segments were productive either about 87% or about 30% of the time.

Donors likely had unrecorded immune exposures despite being nominally healthy when sampled. The chain uses TRBV27 and TRBJ2-7, with 10 positions matching TRBD1. The sequence came from a human donor in good health. Sequencing input: PBMCs. CDR3 region: CASSSGQGDYEQYF. The CDR3 DNA sequence: TGTGCCAGCAGTTCTGGACAGGGGGACTACGAGCAGTACTTC.